These 14 T cell receptor beta chains share one sample of origin, sequenced in a study of blood T cells in healthy people across ages. Combining a sample-barcoded 5' primer with a J-beta primer mix, a second PCR ran for about 6 to 12 cycles. TCRdb itself ran the 5' RACE reads through MiXCR, one entry per CDR3 protein. The repertoire holds 1.5 million or so distinct CDR3 sequences, with roughly 43% as singletons. Sequencing was carried out using blood. The source is a young woman in good health.

The chain has TRBV15 and TRBJ1-4, with 8 positions matching TRBD1. V lost 5 bases and J lost 8; bases outside the gene matches: 10. Germline CDR1 LNHNV, CDR2 YYDKDF (reference sequence). This CDR3 is built from 15 residues. The CDR3 is CATSWEDRAGEKLFF. The DNA for the CDR3 is TGTGCCACCAGCTGGGAGGACAGGGCGGGAGAAAAACTGTTTTTT.

Only a few counts were recorded for this clonotype. The chain joins TRBV6-2 or TRBV6-3 to TRBJ2-5; no definite D call. The length of the CDR3 is 13 residues. V lost 0 bases to trimming and J lost 5 bases, with 7 bases between them. The germline V gene has CDR1 MNHEY and CDR2 SVGEGT. The CDR3 protein is CASSYSSMETQYF. Written as DNA, the CDR3 is TGTGCCAGCAGTTACTCATCGATGGAGACCCAGTACTTC.

This clonotype was counted between two and nine times. The chain combines TRBV2 with TRBJ1-5; D is perhaps TRBD1 (6 bases). CDR1 and CDR2 (germline): SNHLY, FYNNEI. The CDR3 runs to 14 residues. The ends were cut back, 1 base at V and 4 bases at J, with 8 bases in the middle. The CDR3 loop reads CASSEVGGNQPQHF. The DNA for the CDR3 is TGTGCCAGCAGTGAAGTAGGGGGGAATCAGCCCCAGCATTTT.

The rearrangement joins TRBV6-2 or TRBV6-3 to TRBJ2-3, with a tentative D call TRBD1 (6 bases). Germline CDR1 and CDR2: MNHEY and SVGEGT. V was clipped by 7 bases and J by 2 bases, with 16 bases between them. The CDR3 is made up of 15 amino acids. This chain's CDR3 is CASTENWGLTDTQYF. The DNA for the CDR3 is TGTGCCAGCACTGAAAATTGGGGGCTCACAGATACGCAGTATTTT.

This clonotype was seen a handful of times. The chain combines TRBV11-2 with TRBJ2-1; D is perhaps TRBD2 (6 bases). The CDR3 contains 16 residues. CDR1 and CDR2 from the germline V gene are SGHAT and FQNNGV. Trimming took 2 bases from V and 4 from J, leaving 15 bases between them. This CDR3 reads CASSLLRGRSYNEQFF. In DNA form, the CDR3 reads TGTGCCAGCAGCTTATTGCGAGGGAGGTCTTACAATGAGCAGTTCTTC.

The chain joins TRBV28 to TRBJ2-7; D may be TRBD2 (5 bases). CDR1 MDHEN and CDR2 SYDVKM come from the germline V gene. V was pared by 2 bases and J by 6 bases, with 11 bases between. The CDR3 is 13 residues long. In DNA, the CDR3 is TGTGCCAGCAGTTTACGGGGAAATACCGAGCAGTACTTC. Its protein is CASSLRGNTEQYF.

The chain uses TRBV20-1 and TRBJ1-5, with D tentatively TRBD1 (6 bases). Trimming left V 5 bases short and J 3 bases short, with 14 bases between. The germline V gene encodes CDR1 DFQATT and CDR2 SNEGSKA (reference sequence). The CDR3 extends over 14 amino acids. CDR3 DNA sequence: TGCAGTGCTCAAGGGGGACCCTTCAATCAGCCCCAGCATTTT. Translation: CSAQGGPFNQPQHF.

The V call is TRBV5-6, the J call TRBJ2-3, with 12 bases identical to TRBD2. Looked up from germline, CDR1 is SGHDT and CDR2 is YYEEEE. V lost 1 base and J lost 3; bases outside the gene matches: 6. The CDR3 length is 17 residues. CDR3 sequence: CASSLLAGGPSTDTQYF. The CDR3 nucleotides are TGTGCCAGCAGCTTGCTAGCGGGAGGGCCGTCGACAGATACGCAGTATTTT.

V gene TRBV3-1 combines with J gene TRBJ1-2; the match to TRBD1 covers 9 bases. Germline V lookup: CDR1 LGHDT, CDR2 YNNKEL (reference sequence). The CDR3 is 14 amino acids. The V and J ends lost 2 bases and 5 bases, in that order; junction bases with no gene match: 3. The CDR3 DNA sequence: TGTGCCAGCAGCCAAATGACAGGGGGTTATGGCTACACCTTC. Protein product: CASSQMTGGYGYTF. Combining the CDR3 with reference TRBV3-1 and TRBJ1-2 gives the whole variable domain DTAVSQTPKYLVTQMGNDKSIKCEQNLGHDTMYWYKQDSKKFLKIMFSYNNKELIINETVPNRFSPKSPDKAHLNLHINSLELGDSAVYFCASSQMTGGYGYTFGSGTRLTVV.

The chain combines TRBV4-3 with TRBJ1-1; 8 bases align to TRBD1. The CDR3 spans 15 residues. Germline loops: CDR1 LGHNA, CDR2 YSLEER. The J segment lost 5 bases and the V segment lost 0 bases, leaving 5 bases of the junction unmatched. In DNA, the CDR3 is TGCGCCAGCAGCCAAGACAGGGGGCTAGTTACTGAAGCTTTCTTT. Protein: CASSQDRGLVTEAFF.

The rearrangement links TRBV7-9 to TRBJ1-1; D call uncertain. Germline CDR1 SEHNR, CDR2 FQNEAQ (reference sequence). The CDR3 extends over 15 amino acids. Trimming stripped 5 bases from V and 4 bases from J, with 17 bases between. As DNA, the CDR3 is TGTGCCAGCAGCCTCAGTCCCGGCGGAGGCACTGAAGCTTTCTTT. Translating gives CASSLSPGGGTEAFF.

V gene TRBV12-3 or TRBV12-4 combines with J gene TRBJ2-2; D could derive from TRBD1 or TRBD2 (5 bases each). This CDR3 region has 13 residues. With 8 bases removed from V and 1 base from J, the gap between germline ends came to 8 bases. The CDR3 nucleotides are TGTGCCAGCTGGGACGTGAACACCGGGGAGCTGTTTTTT. Its protein is CASWDVNTGELFF.

The chain combines TRBV6-1 with TRBJ1-2; the D gene is possibly TRBD1 (6 bases). Germline CDR1 is MNHNS and CDR2 is SASEGT. This CDR3 comprises 15 residues. V shed 3 bases and J shed 3 bases, with 14 bases lying between them. The CDR3 spells CASSESGQPYYGYTF. The CDR3 DNA sequence: TGTGCCAGCAGTGAGTCAGGACAGCCTTACTATGGCTACACCTTC.

This clonotype was picked up one time. Compared with germline, one end of the junction differs, possibly owing to a read error. This chain uses TRBV12-3 or TRBV12-4 with TRBJ2-7; 10 nucleotides agree with TRBD1. This CDR3 contains 12 residues. The CDR3 nucleotides read TGTGCCAACAGTTCATACGGACAGGGGGAGTACTTC. This encodes CANSSYGQGEYF.